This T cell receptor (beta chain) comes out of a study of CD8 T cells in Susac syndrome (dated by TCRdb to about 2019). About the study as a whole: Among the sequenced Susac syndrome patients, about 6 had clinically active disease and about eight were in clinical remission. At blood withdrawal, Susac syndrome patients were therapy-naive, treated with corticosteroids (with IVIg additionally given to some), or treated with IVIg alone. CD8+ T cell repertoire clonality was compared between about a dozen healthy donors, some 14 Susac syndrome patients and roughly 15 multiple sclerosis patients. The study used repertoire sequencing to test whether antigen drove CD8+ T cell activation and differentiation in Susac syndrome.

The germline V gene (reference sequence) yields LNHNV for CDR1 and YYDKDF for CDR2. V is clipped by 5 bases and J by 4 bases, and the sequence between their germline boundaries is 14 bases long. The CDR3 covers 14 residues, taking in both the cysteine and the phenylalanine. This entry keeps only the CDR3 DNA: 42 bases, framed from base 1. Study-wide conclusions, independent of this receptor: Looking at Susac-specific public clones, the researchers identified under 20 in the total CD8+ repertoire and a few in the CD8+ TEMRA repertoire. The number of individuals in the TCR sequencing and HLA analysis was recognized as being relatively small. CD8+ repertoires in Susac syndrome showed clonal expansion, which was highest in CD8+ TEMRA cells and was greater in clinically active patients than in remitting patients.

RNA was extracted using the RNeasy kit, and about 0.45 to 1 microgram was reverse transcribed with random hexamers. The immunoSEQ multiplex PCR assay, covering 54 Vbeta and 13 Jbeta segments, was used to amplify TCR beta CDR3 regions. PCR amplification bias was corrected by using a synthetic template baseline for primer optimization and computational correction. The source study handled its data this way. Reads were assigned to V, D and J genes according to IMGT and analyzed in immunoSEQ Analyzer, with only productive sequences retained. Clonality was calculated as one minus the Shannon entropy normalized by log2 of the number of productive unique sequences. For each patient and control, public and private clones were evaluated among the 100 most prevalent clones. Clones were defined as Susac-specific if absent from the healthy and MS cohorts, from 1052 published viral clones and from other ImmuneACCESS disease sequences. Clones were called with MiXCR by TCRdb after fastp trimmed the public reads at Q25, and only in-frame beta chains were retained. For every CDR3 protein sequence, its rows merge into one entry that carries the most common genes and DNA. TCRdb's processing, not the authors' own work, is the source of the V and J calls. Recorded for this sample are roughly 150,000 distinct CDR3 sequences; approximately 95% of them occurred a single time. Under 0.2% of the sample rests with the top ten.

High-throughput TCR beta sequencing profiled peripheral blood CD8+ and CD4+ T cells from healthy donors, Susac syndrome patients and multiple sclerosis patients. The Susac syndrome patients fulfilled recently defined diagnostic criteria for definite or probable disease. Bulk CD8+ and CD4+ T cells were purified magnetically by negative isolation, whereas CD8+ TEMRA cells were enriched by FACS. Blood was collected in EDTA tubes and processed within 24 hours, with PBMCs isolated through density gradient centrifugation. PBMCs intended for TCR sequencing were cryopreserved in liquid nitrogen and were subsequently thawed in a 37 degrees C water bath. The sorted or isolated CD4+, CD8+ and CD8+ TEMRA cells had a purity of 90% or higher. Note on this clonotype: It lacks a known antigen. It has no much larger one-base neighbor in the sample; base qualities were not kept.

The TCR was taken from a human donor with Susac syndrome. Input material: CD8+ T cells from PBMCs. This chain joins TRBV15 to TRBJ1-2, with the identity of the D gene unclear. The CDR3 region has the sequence CATSPRGLIYGYTF. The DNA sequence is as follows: TGTGCCACCAGCCCCCGTGGACTCATCTATGGCTACACCTTC.